These T cell receptor beta chains were read from a single sample in a study of T cell responses to AZD1222 COVID-19 vaccine. Libraries were prepared by immunoSEQ multiplex PCR; TCRdb keeps only in-frame clonotypes and omits some of them. The sample holds around 140,000 clones; roughly 86% are singletons and the top ten take about 4.9%. Sequencing was performed on peripheral blood, taken 28 days after the second dose of the MenACWY control vaccine. These receptors came from an adult who received the MenACWY meningococcal vaccine as a control. CDR3s include the opening cysteine and the closing phenylalanine or tryptophan. A D gene is named only where the DNA matches it firmly. Only some rows state a clone size, as once, few, many or a class for expanded clones.

>TRBD1|TRBJ1-2|12|TRBV5-1|.
TGCGCCAGCGGGGGACAGAGCTATGGCTACACCTTC
CASGGQSYGYTF
>.|TRBJ1-1|13|TRBV5-1|.
TGCGCCAGCAGCTTAGAAGGGGGCACTGAAGCTTTCTTT
CASSLEGGTEAFF
>TRBD1|TRBJ1-2|12|TRBV5-6|.
TGTGCCAGCAGCTCGGGACAGTCTGGCTACACCTTC
CASSSGQSGYTF
>.|TRBJ1-3|16|TRBV10-3|.
TGTGCCATCAGTGAGTTGCCACCGAGCTCTGGAAACACCATATATTTT
CAISELPPSSGNTIYF
>.|TRBJ2-3|15|TRBV6-6|.
TGTGCCAGCAGTTACACTCGGGGGGCCACAGATACGCAGTATTTT
CASSYTRGATDTQYF
>.|TRBJ1-1|13|TRBV30|.
TGTGCCTGGAGTGCGGACGCAAGGGGTGAAGCTTTCTTT
CAWSADARGEAFF
>.|TRBJ1-1|14|TRBV19|.
TGTGCCAGTAGTATCGCCCTGATGAACACTGAAGCTTTCTTT
CASSIALMNTEAFF
>.|TRBJ2-7|14|TRBV7-2|once
TGTGCCAGCAGCCAAGAGGGATCCAGAGGAGAGCAGTACTTC
CASSQEGSRGEQYF
>TRBD1|TRBJ1-3|16|TRBV7-8|.
TGTGCCAGCAGCCCGGGACAGGCCAAATCTGGAAACACCATATATTTT
CASSPGQAKSGNTIYF
>.|TRBJ1-1|15|TRBV27|once
TGTGCCAGCAGTATCCACAGGGAGGAAGGAACTGAAGCTTTCTTT
CASSIHREEGTEAFF
>.|TRBJ1-1|14|TRBV13|.
TGTGCCAGCAGCCTAACAAGAAGGTCTACTGAAGCTTTCTTT
CASSLTRRSTEAFF
>TRBD1|TRBJ2-7|15|TRBV25-1|.
TGTGCCAGCCAACCGGCTGGACAGGGGTGGTACGAGCAGTACTTC
CASQPAGQGWYEQYF
>TRBD1|TRBJ2-2|17|TRBV4-1|.
TGCGCCAGCAGCCAAGAAAGGCAGGGGGCAAACACCGGGGAGCTGTTTTTT
CASSQERQGANTGELFF
>.|TRBJ2-3|14|TRBV7-2|once
TGTGCCAGCAGCTTCCTTGCTAGCACAGATACGCAGTATTTT
CASSFLASTDTQYF
>.|TRBJ2-3|16|TRBV18|.
TGTGCCAGCTCACCTCCGGGACAACCTAGCACAGATACGCAGTATTTT
CASSPPGQPSTDTQYF
>.|TRBJ2-5|15|TRBV3-1/TRBV3-2|few
TGTGCCAGCAGCCAGGGCACCGGGACCAGAGGGGCCCAGTACTTC
CASSQGTGTRGAQYF
>.|TRBJ2-5|13|TRBV2|.
TGTGCCAGCAGTGAGTCGGTCCAAGAGACCCAGTACTTC
CASSESVQETQYF
>.|TRBJ1-2|11|TRBV28|.
TGTGCCAGCCACACGCGATATGGCTACACCTTC
CASHTRYGYTF
>.|TRBJ1-5|13|TRBV6-5|.
TGTGCCAGCACCTGGGACGGCAATCAGCCCCAGCATTTT
CASTWDGNQPQHF
>.|TRBJ2-6|15|TRBV2|.
TGTGCCAGCAGTTTCGGGAGCTCTGGGGCCAACGTCCTGACTTTC
CASSFGSSGANVLTF
>.|TRBJ2-1|15|TRBV5-1|.
TGCGCCAGCAGCTTGTGGGCGTCGGAGGGCAATGAGCAGTTCTTC
CASSLWASEGNEQFF
>.|TRBJ2-7|12|TRBV11-1|.
TGTGCCAGCAGCCGTACAACCTACGAGCAGTACTTC
CASSRTTYEQYF
>TRBD2|TRBJ2-3|15|TRBV7-2|.
TGTGCCAGCAGCTTCGCGGGGGGGCTTATTGATACGCAGTATTTT
CASSFAGGLIDTQYF
>.|TRBJ2-7|14|TRBV30|.
TGTGCCTGGAGTCCCCGGGGGTCGTTCTACGAGCAGTACTTC
CAWSPRGSFYEQYF
>.|TRBJ1-2|13|TRBV19|.
TGTGCCAGTAGTATCGGTCTGCGCTATGGCTACACCTTC
CASSIGLRYGYTF
>.|TRBJ2-3|13|TRBV11-3|once
TGTGCCAGCAGCCGATCCGGGGCAGATACGCAGTATTTT
CASSRSGADTQYF
>.|TRBJ2-1|14|TRBV28|.
TGTGCCAGCAGTTTTGAGGATCGGAACAATGAGCAGTTCTTC
CASSFEDRNNEQFF
>TRBD1|TRBJ1-4|12|TRBV30|few
TGTGCCTCCGGACAGGGCGATGAAAAACTGTTTTTT
CASGQGDEKLFF
>TRBD1|TRBJ1-4|16|TRBV20-1|once
TGCAGTGCTAGTAATGCAGGGGGTTCAACTAATGAAAAACTGTTTTTT
CSASNAGGSTNEKLFF
>.|TRBJ1-2|16|TRBV9|.
TGTGCCAGCAGCGTAGGGTCCAGCGTAGGGGGGTATGGCTACACCTTC
CASSVGSSVGGYGYTF
>TRBD1|TRBJ2-4|13|TRBV6-5|.
TGTGCCAGCAGAAGGACAGGAGAAAACATTCAGTACTTC
CASRRTGENIQYF
>TRBD1|TRBJ1-1|15|TRBV6-4|.
TGTGCCAGCAGTGACTCCTCCAGGGGGGACACTGAAGCTTTCTTT
CASSDSSRGDTEAFF
>.|TRBJ1-3|15|TRBV9|.
TGTGCCAGCAGCTCCGAAAAGGTATCTGGAAACACCATATATTTT
CASSSEKVSGNTIYF
>.|TRBJ1-1|14|TRBV9|.
TGTGCCAGCAGCTTAGACAGCCGAAACACTGAAGCTTTCTTT
CASSLDSRNTEAFF
>TRBD1|TRBJ2-1|13|TRBV27|few
TGTGCCAGCAGTCCCGACAGGGGTGATGAGCAGTTCTTC
CASSPDRGDEQFF
>TRBD1|TRBJ2-7|15|TRBV2|.
TGTGCCAGCGGGGGCCAGGGGGCGGTTTCCTACGAGCAGTACTTC
CASGGQGAVSYEQYF
>.|TRBJ1-3|16|TRBV7-2|.
TGTGCCAGCAGCTTAGTTGACGCCAGCTCTGGAAACACCATATATTTT
CASSLVDASSGNTIYF
>.|TRBJ2-2|11|TRBV7-9|.
TGTGCCAGCAGCCGTACCGGGGAGCTGTTTTTT
CASSRTGELFF
>.|TRBJ2-3|12|TRBV10-3|once
TGTGCCATCAAACCGGACGCAGATACGCAGTATTTT
CAIKPDADTQYF
>.|TRBJ1-2|17|TRBV28|once
TGTGCCAGCAGTTTCCCCGCGGGGTTAGGGCGCCTCCATGGCTACACCTTC
CASSFPAGLGRLHGYTF
>.|TRBJ1-1|13|TRBV10-1|.
TGCGCCAGCAGCCCCGGCCGGGGCACTGAAGCTTTCTTT
CASSPGRGTEAFF
>.|TRBJ2-5|11|TRBV5-1|.
TGCGCCAGCAGCTTGGCGGAGACCCAGTACTTC
CASSLAETQYF
>.|TRBJ1-3|13|TRBV7-2|.
TGTGCCAGCAGCTTGGTCGAAGGAAACACCATATATTTT
CASSLVEGNTIYF
>.|TRBJ1-2|14|TRBV11-2|.
TGTGCCAGCAGCTTATTGCAGGGGAACTATGGCTACACCTTC
CASSLLQGNYGYTF
>.|TRBJ2-5|15|TRBV4-1|.
TGCGCCAGCAGCCAAGGGCAAATCGACCAAGAGACCCAGTACTTC
CASSQGQIDQETQYF
>.|TRBJ1-1|13|TRBV7-9|.
TGTGCCAGCAGCCCTACCAGGGGCCCTGAAGCTTTCTTT
CASSPTRGPEAFF
>.|TRBJ1-2|13|TRBV7-9|.
TGTGCCAGCAGCTTAGGTGCTGAGGATGGCTACACCTTC
CASSLGAEDGYTF
>.|TRBJ1-1|15|TRBV7-9|.
TGTGCCAGCAGCTTAGCAGGGTGGGTGAACACTGAAGCTTTCTTT
CASSLAGWVNTEAFF
>TRBD1|TRBJ1-1|16|TRBV5-1|few
TGCGCCAGCAGCTTGGCCGCGGGACAGATGAACACTGAAGCTTTCTTT
CASSLAAGQMNTEAFF